The clone carrying this T cell receptor (beta chain) was detected only a few times. The CDR3 totals 12 residues. From germline, CDR1 is MNHNS and CDR2 SASEGT. V dropped 6 bases and J dropped 13 bases, with 15 bases sitting between them. Time point of the sample: longitudinal time-point 2. MiXCR, applied by TCRdb to the 5' RACE reads, yields one record per CDR3 protein. The sample lists tens of thousands of distinct CDR3 sequences, around 6% occurring once. These data come from a study of neurological immune-mediated disorders. The chain couples TRBV6-1 to TRBJ1-4; possible D gene TRBD1, 5 bases. The sequencing sample was made of PBMCs. The TCR comes from a woman aged 55-70 years with multiple sclerosis. The CDR3 region is CASRGRVLGLFF. The CDR3 nucleotides read TGTGCCAGCAGGGGACGGGTTTTGGGACTGTTTTTT.